This TCR beta chain was captured in a study of T-cell memory formation after mild COVID-19 (dated by TCRdb to the early 2020s). Broadly, across the study: TCR sequence clusters from the two donors were largely donor specific. T-cell clones expanding and contracting after mild COVID-19 in two donors were tracked by longitudinal TCRalpha and TCRbeta repertoire sequencing. The cohort was made up of two young adult volunteers, one female and one male, who were previously healthy.

Trimming takes 7 bases from V and 5 bases from J, and the germline ends sit 19 bases apart. CDR1 and CDR2 are drawn from the germline V gene: SQVTM, ANQGSEA. The cysteine opens and the phenylalanine closes a CDR3 of 14 amino acids. Only the CDR3 DNA stays, 42 bases, in frame from base 1. PBMCs were isolated by Ficoll-Paque density gradient centrifugation. A word on this clonotype: Its specific antigen is unknown. Base qualities are not provided; no much larger clone lies one nucleotide away.

What the authors observed across the whole study: SARS-CoV-2 specificity was not confirmed for the second-wave clones peaking on day 37. Contracting CD4+ clones were located mainly in the CM and EM memory subsets, whereas CD8+ clones were found to be enriched in EMRA. Some responding clones were detected in pre-infection memory, which suggested that pre-existing cross-reactive memory T cells had joined the SARS-CoV-2 response. From day 15 to 85, contracting clones showed balanced CD4/CD8 phenotypes, whereas a second wave of clones that expanded from day 15 to 37 leaned towards CD4+. The study included only a couple of mild cases, and larger cohorts that include severe cases with pre-infection samples were judged to be necessary.

Instrument used: Illumina NovaSeq 6000. TCRalpha and TCRbeta cDNA libraries were built by 5'RACE with constant-segment primers, adding sample barcodes and unique molecular identifiers. RNA was extracted from every sample with Trizol reagent. Amplification of the libraries took two PCR steps, and the second step added a second sample barcode plus Illumina TruSeq adapters. Sequencing of libraries was performed on an Illumina NovaSeq with 2 x 150 bp paired-end reads. On the study's bioinformatics: Demultiplexing of reads and collapsing into UMI-guided consensus sequences were performed with migec v1.2.7. Using mixcr v2.1.11, UMI consensuses were aligned to TRA and TRB V and J templates and then assembled into clonotypes. A clonotype was counted as expanded or contracted only if both edgeR and NoisET called the change significant, with noise models trained on biological replicates. For edgeR calls, the cutoffs were a false discovery rate-adjusted p below 0.01 and a log2 fold-change threshold of 1. As an exploratory analysis of dynamics, max-normalized trajectories of the 1000 most abundant clonotypes were examined by PCA with hierarchical clustering. The CD4 or CD8 phenotype of responding clones was assigned using the separately sequenced CD4+ and CD8+ repertoires. TCRdb reprocessing: public reads trimmed at Q25 with fastp, clones called with MiXCR, in-frame beta chains kept. Identical CDR3 proteins give one entry, which carries the most common genes and DNA. The V and J calls were not made by the authors but by TCRdb's processing. Counted in this sample were roughly 300,000 distinct CDR3 sequences; roughly 13% of them appeared once. The ten largest make up approximately 22% of the sample.

The chain is made from TRBV29-1 and TRBJ2-3; the D gene is possibly TRBD1 or TRBD2, each agreeing over 5 bases. The source material was PBMCs or a T cell subset sorted from them (not recorded which). The origin of this receptor is a man younger than 35 who had mild COVID-19 (a few samples of this study predate the infection). The sample titles of this study are shuffled in the database, so cell type and time point are left out; the donor was told from shared clones. The DNA sequence follows: TGCAGCGGGGGGTTCGTCCATGTAGGAGATACGCAGTATTTT. Its protein is CSGGFVHVGDTQYF.